The clone carrying this T cell receptor beta chain occurred a few times. Germline CDR1 is SGHDN and CDR2 is FVKESK. Between the trimmed V and J ends, which lost 0 bases and 2 bases, there was a span of 10 bases. This CDR3 region has 15 residues. The data derive from a study of T-cell reconstitution after alpha-beta-depleted transplantation in children. Molecular barcoding with unique molecular identifiers was used for the TCRbeta library. TCRdb analysed the PCR reads with MiXCR anew, one entry per CDR3 protein. This table has 420,000 or so distinct CDR3 sequences, around 9.9% appearing once. This clonotype originated in a human donor who donated a stem cell graft to a child with acute myeloid leukemia. Sequenced here: PBMCs from the stem cell graft donor, sampled from the stem cell graft. The gene calls are TRBV14 and TRBJ1-2; a weak D match, TRBD1 (6 bases). As DNA, the CDR3 is TGTGCCAGCAGCCAAGATTTGGGGGCCAACTATGGCTACACCTTC. It specifies CASSQDLGANYGYTF. The complete variable domain, with remaining parts taken from reference TRBV14 and TRBJ1-2, reads EAGVTQFPSHSVIEKGQTVTLRCDPISGHDNLYWYRRVMGKEIKFLLHFVKESKQDESGMPNNRFLAERTGGTYSTLKVQPAELEDSGVYFCASSQDLGANYGYTFGSGTRLTVV.